This T cell receptor (beta chain) was profiled in a study of T cells after yellow fever vaccination. Per germline, CDR1 MGHRA and CDR2 YSYEKL. V was pared by 2 bases and J by 7 bases, with 14 bases between. The CDR3 contains 14 residues. This clonotype was found a few times. TCRdb passed the 5' RACE reads through MiXCR, listing each CDR3 protein once. The sample contains 50,000 to 60,000 distinct CDR3 sequences, about 6.6% of which appear only once. This chain uses TRBV4-1 with TRBJ2-5; D might be TRBD2 (7 bases). Source: CD8+ T cells not binding an NS4B(214-222) dextramer, sorted from PBMCs, taken roughly 46 days after the first yellow fever vaccination. The TCR originated in a man aged 18 to 35 who received the YFV17D yellow fever vaccine. The CDR3 protein is CASSQSRGGGTQYF. The CDR3 DNA is TGCGCCAGCAGCCAATCTAGGGGGGGGGGGACCCAGTACTTC.